The clone carrying this TCR beta chain has at least ten counts. Its antigen is undetermined. This specimen comes from a study of T-cell reconstitution after alpha-beta-depleted transplantation in children. Regarding the study as a whole: Recipient T cells and thymic progenitors that survived were the source of the high TCRbeta diversity seen at day 60 in some patients. Where alpha-beta T cells came from about two months after transplant was reportedly several hundred expanded graft clones. One year post-transplant, T-cell counts and diversity were largely derived from T cells produced anew.

A TCRbeta library incorporating unique molecular identifiers was prepared. One entry per CDR3 protein, called by TCRdb with MiXCR from the PCR reads. This table holds hundreds of thousands of distinct CDR3 sequences, approximately 11% found once. This CDR3 has 15 amino acids. The germline gives CDR1 SGHRS, CDR2 YFSETQ. The V segment lost 0 bases and the J segment 10 bases; nucleotides outside the gene matches: 11. Sequencing was performed on PBMCs, taken before TCRalphabeta/CD19-depleted stem cell transplant. The chain carries TRBV5-1 and TRBJ2-7; TRBD2 aligns across 9 bases. This clonotype was sampled from a child under two years old with acute myeloid leukemia, due to receive a stem cell transplant. In DNA, the CDR3 is TGCGCCAGCAGCTTGGAAAGCGGGGGGTCCCAACCACAGTACTTC. Protein sequence: CASSLESGGSQPQYF.